These T cell receptor beta chains were read from a single sample in a study of post-analysis software for immune sequencing data. TCRdb redid the calling of the PCR reads with MiXCR, one entry per CDR3 protein. The table has around 710,000 distinct CDR3 sequences, around 45% seen once; the top ten hold over 4.5%. Material for sequencing was blood. Every receptor here comes from a girl aged 5 to 17 with multiple sclerosis. The conserved cysteine and the conserved F or W are not part of the CDR3 here. Each record gives: V gene, J gene, clone size, CDR3 protein. For some rows the clone size is stated as once, few or many, or as a class when expanded; others skip it.

>TRBV20-1|TRBJ1-1|few
SAMGQLDTEAF
>TRBV4-3|TRBJ1-1|few
ASSQSRTKTGRDTEAF
>TRBV20-1|TRBJ1-4|few
SAREQGGPTNEKLF
>TRBV28|TRBJ2-1|once
ASSFPGIHEQF
>TRBV6-6|TRBJ2-5|few
ASKDSGGLRETQY
>TRBV20-1|TRBJ2-7|.
SAPGLARTYEQY
>TRBV2|TRBJ2-1|.
ASIGTSGNNEQF
>TRBV18|.|.
ASSSSGSSREQY
>TRBV6-6|TRBJ2-3|.
ASSYFGAGGTDTQY
>TRBV29-1|TRBJ2-5|.
SLVGQGDGTQY
>TRBV6-6|TRBJ1-1|few
ASTGQGRNTEAF
>TRBV13|TRBJ2-7|.
ASSLGRLRSSYEQY
>TRBV7-6|TRBJ2-3|few
ASTLGVGVTDTQY
>TRBV21-1|TRBJ2-1|few
ASSKCERDRAPRTNEQF
>TRBV10-3|TRBJ1-1|.
AISESQGRDTEAF
>TRBV7-2|.|.
ASSLPGSGVVPYEQY
>TRBV7-9|TRBJ2-5|.
ASSPRAHIRQGGETQY
>TRBV27|TRBJ2-7|few
ASSPLQLDTTSYEQY
>TRBV20-1|TRBJ2-7|few
SANHFGSYEQY
>TRBV24-1|TRBJ1-5|.
ATSDSRYSNQPQH
>TRBV7-9|TRBJ2-6|.
ASSLNGPAANALT
>TRBV20-1|TRBJ2-3|few
SARNPKGLAVDTQY
>TRBV10-3|TRBJ2-3|few
AISESVGRTDTQY
>TRBV6-6|TRBJ2-1|few
ASSFGLAGPNEQF
>TRBV12-3/TRBV12-4|TRBJ2-1|.
ASSLVVTSGWSYNEQF
>TRBV6-1|TRBJ2-7|.
ASSKGTAYEQY
>TRBV7-2|TRBJ2-7|.
ASSPVRTTDEQY
>TRBV12-3/TRBV12-4|TRBJ1-5|.
ASSETGSNQPQH
>TRBV7-9|TRBJ1-5|few
ASSSGQGAGQPQH
>TRBV21-1|TRBJ2-3|.
ASTPMGGPINCTDTQY
>TRBV24-1|TRBJ1-1|few
ATRGTGNTEAF
>TRBV7-9|TRBJ2-3|few
ASSVRSMGTDTQY
>TRBV6-1|TRBJ2-1|few
ASSTDRANEQF
>TRBV27|TRBJ2-7|many
ASSLPGREQY
>TRBV30|TRBJ2-5|.
AWGTSRETQY
>TRBV6-2/TRBV6-3|TRBJ1-2|once
ASRPQVVYPYT
>TRBV29-1|TRBJ2-7|few
SGGTGVGYEQY
>TRBV27|TRBJ2-7|few
ASSPGSGNYEQY
>TRBV6-2/TRBV6-3|TRBJ1-1|.
ASNPSAQLGRTMNTEAF
>TRBV4-2|TRBJ2-1|once
ASSQGPADFGGEQF
>TRBV20-1|TRBJ2-1|many
SAKTGVAGGPGSYNEQF
>TRBV28|TRBJ2-7|.
ASRLSGQGARYEQY
>TRBV9|TRBJ1-5|.
ASSIGVSNQPQH
>TRBV27|TRBJ2-7|.
AGSSEPSLAGVYYEQY
>TRBV7-9|TRBJ2-5|.
ASSETKFRDPSTQY
>TRBV3-1|TRBJ1-1|.
ASSQGRSNTEAF
>TRBV10-3|TRBJ2-7|few
AISLRDLDSRLHYEQY
>TRBV15|TRBJ2-7|.
ATSSVSGSSYEQY
>TRBV20-1|TRBJ1-5|.
SARGPTRDWNQPQH
>TRBV6-4|TRBJ2-1|few
ASSKSGRIVPEQF
>TRBV7-9|TRBJ2-3|.
ASSLGSGSGDTQY
>TRBV20-1|TRBJ2-7|.
SALGTSGSPYEQY
>TRBV2|TRBJ2-2|few
ASSLIDRGGTGELF
>TRBV15|TRBJ2-7|few
ATSRDQASYEQY
>TRBV13|TRBJ2-1|few
ASSLGTGGPREQF